The T cell receptor (beta chain) described here comes from a study of blood T cell repertoires in COVID-19. About the research overall: Collection of acute and convalescent COVID-19 samples took place in the United States, Italy and Spain. Sample material is recorded as cDNA or gDNA derived from T cells, B-cell-depleted T cells, or PBMCs.

Seattle participants joined during active infection and were tracked over time. From germline, CDR1 is GTSNPN and CDR2 SVGIG (reference sequence). The CDR3 spans 13 residues. Trimming cost V 4 bases and J 0 bases, with 8 bases left between them. Per the authors' pipeline: Estimated nucleated cell counts came from reference gene primer amplification. This table comes from immunoSEQ multiplex PCR, and its TCRdb copy is limited to in-frame clones, with some not included. That table furnishes V, J and clone size, whereas the DNA furnished D and trimming. The table shows roughly 220,000 clones, with more than 85% occurring only once.

J is TRBJ2-3 and V is TRBV30, with a possible D match to TRBD2 (6 bases). The material sequenced was peripheral blood. This receptor was taken from a woman in her forties or fifties with COVID-19, enrolled during active disease. As DNA, the CDR3 is TGTGCCTGGACAGCGGGCAGCACAGATACGCAGTATTTT. It yields the protein CAWTAGSTDTQYF.